Below, 7 T cell receptor beta chains from the same sample are listed, as sequenced in a study of PD-1 blockade in classical Hodgkin lymphoma. Sequenced by immunoSEQ multiplex PCR; TCRdb stores in-frame clones only, minus some. This table has some 20,000 clones, 75% to 90% appearing once. All the patients suffered relapse after autologous stem cell transplantation, and brentuximab vedotin exposure differed. This sample comprised peripheral blood mononuclear cells (PBMCs), obtained before the second cycle of nivolumab. These TCRs come from a human donor with classical Hodgkin lymphoma.

The rearrangement joins TRBV7-8 to TRBJ2-3; possibly TRBD2 for D (6 bases). V lost 3 bases and J 4 bases, leaving 20 bases between the germline ends. The CDR3 sequence is 17 residues long. Looked up from germline, CDR1 is SGHVS and CDR2 is FQNEAQ. CDR3 sequence (DNA): TGTGCCAGCAGCTTTCTGCGACTAGTAGTCTCGGCAGATACGCAGTATTTT. It translates to CASSFLRLVVSADTQYF.

J is TRBJ1-2 and V is TRBV19; D is ambiguous. Trimming removed 5 bases at V and 4 bases at J, with 8 bases between. The CDR3 runs 12 residues. The germline CDR1 and CDR2 sequences are LNHDA and SQIVND (reference sequence). This CDR3 reads CASSGSGYGYTF. The CDR3 DNA reads as TGTGCCAGTAGTGGTAGTGGCTATGGCTACACCTTC.

This clone was counted a single time. The gene calls are TRBV9 and TRBJ2-7; 10 nucleotides line up with TRBD1. This CDR3 comprises 16 residues. Germline CDR1 SGDLS, CDR2 YYNGEE. The junction had 8 bases not matched to a gene; V was cut back by 0 bases and J by 5 bases. The CDR3, as DNA: TGTGCCAGCAGCGTAGGGGTGACAGGGGGCTTCGACGAGCAGTACTTC. It encodes CASSVGVTGGFDEQYF.

This chain joins TRBV19 and TRBJ2-3; weak D call: TRBD2 (7 bases). Germline lookup yields CDR1 LNHDA and CDR2 SQIVND (reference sequence). The ends were cut back, 1 base at V and 6 bases at J, with 11 bases in the middle. The CDR3 is made up of 14 amino acids. The CDR3 sequence is CASSIAGGLDTQYF. CDR3 DNA sequence: TGTGCCAGTAGTATAGCGGGGGGCCTGGATACGCAGTATTTT.

V gene TRBV7-9 combines with J gene TRBJ2-5, with no clear D. The length of the CDR3 is 14 residues. The V end lost 1 base, the J end lost 4 bases, and 10 bases lay between the germline ends. Germline CDR1 and CDR2: SEHNR and FQNEAQ (reference sequence). CDR3 region: CASSLDPNGETQYF. CDR3 nucleotides: TGTGCCAGCAGCTTAGACCCCAATGGAGAGACCCAGTACTTC. Full variable domain (outside the CDR3, taken from reference TRBV7-9 and TRBJ2-5): DTGVSQNPRHKITKRGQNVTFRCDPISEHNRLYWYRQTLGQGPEFLTYFQNEAQLEKSRLLSDRFSAERPKGSFSTLEIQRTEQGDSAMYLCASSLDPNGETQYFGPGTRLLVL.

The V gene is TRBV19, the J gene TRBJ1-5, with D perhaps TRBD1 (5 bases). The germline V gene has CDR1 LNHDA and CDR2 SQIVND (reference sequence). The V and J ends lost 1 base and 9 bases respectively, with 10 bases between them. The length of the CDR3 is 13 residues. The CDR3 sequence is CASSIGDLRPQHF. CDR3 nucleotides: TGTGCCAGTAGTATAGGGGACTTAAGGCCCCAGCATTTT.

This clone was observed a single time. The rearrangement links TRBV13 to TRBJ2-7, with D tentatively TRBD2 (6 bases). The CDR3 length is 17 residues. Germline CDR1 and CDR2: PRHDT and FYEKMQ (reference sequence). Trimming pared 0 bases from V and 6 bases from J, leaving 21 bases between. The CDR3 DNA reads TGTGCCAGCAGCTTAGGGCTCTCGGGGGACCGTCCGCTCGAGCAGTACTTC. Amino acids: CASSLGLSGDRPLEQYF.